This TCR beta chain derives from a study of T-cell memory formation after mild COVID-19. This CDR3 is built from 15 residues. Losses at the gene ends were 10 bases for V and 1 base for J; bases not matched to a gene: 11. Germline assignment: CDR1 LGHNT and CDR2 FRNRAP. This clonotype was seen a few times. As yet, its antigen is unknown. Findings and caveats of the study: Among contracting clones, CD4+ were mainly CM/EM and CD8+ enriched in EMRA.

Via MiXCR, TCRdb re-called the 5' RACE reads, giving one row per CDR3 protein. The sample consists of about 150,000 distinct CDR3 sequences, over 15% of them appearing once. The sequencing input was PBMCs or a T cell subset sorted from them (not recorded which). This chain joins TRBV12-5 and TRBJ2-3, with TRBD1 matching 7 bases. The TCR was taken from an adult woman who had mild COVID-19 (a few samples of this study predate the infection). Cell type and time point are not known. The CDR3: CATRQGKSGTDTQYF. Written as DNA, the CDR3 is TGTGCTACTCGACAGGGAAAGTCTGGCACAGATACGCAGTATTTT.